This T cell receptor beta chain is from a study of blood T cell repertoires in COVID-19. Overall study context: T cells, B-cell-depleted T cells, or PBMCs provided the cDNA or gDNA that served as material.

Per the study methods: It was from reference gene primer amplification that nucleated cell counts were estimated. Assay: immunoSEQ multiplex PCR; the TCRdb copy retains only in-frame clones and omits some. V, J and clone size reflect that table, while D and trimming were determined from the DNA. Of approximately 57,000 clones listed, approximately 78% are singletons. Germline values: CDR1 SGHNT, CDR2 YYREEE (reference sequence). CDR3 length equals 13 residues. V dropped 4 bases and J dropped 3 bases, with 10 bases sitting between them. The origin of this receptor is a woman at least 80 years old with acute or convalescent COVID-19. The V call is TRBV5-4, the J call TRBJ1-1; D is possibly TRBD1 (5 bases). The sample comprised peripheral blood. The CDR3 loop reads CASSIRVDTEAFF. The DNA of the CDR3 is TGTGCCAGCAGCATCAGGGTTGACACTGAAGCTTTCTTT.